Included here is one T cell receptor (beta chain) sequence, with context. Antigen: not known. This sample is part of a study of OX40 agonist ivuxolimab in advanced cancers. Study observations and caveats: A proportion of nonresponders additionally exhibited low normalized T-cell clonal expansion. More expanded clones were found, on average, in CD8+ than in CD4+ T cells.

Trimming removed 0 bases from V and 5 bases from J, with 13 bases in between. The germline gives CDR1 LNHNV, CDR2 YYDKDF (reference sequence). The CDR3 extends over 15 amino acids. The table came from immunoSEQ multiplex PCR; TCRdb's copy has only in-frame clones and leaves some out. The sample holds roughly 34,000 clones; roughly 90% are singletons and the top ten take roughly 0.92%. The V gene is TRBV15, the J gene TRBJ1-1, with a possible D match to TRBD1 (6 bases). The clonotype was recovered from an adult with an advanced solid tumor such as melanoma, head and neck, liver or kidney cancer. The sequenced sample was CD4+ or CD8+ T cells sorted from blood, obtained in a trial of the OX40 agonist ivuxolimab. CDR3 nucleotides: TGTGCCACCAGCAGAGATACTGAAACAGGGACTGAAGCTTTCTTT. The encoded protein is CATSRDTETGTEAFF.